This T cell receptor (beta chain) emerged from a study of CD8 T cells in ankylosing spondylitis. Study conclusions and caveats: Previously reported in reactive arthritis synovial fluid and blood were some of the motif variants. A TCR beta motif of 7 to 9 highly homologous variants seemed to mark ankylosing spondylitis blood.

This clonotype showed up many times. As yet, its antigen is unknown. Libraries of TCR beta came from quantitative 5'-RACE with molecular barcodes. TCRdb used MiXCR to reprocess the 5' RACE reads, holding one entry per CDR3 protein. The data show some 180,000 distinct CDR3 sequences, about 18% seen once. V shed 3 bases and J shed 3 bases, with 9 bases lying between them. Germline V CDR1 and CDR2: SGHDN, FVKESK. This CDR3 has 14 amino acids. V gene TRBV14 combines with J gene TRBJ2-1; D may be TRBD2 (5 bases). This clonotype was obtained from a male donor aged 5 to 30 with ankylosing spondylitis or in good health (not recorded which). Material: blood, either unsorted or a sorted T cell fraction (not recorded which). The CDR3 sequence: CASSQRANYNEQFF. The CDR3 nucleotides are TGTGCCAGCAGCCAGAGGGCTAACTACAATGAGCAGTTCTTC.